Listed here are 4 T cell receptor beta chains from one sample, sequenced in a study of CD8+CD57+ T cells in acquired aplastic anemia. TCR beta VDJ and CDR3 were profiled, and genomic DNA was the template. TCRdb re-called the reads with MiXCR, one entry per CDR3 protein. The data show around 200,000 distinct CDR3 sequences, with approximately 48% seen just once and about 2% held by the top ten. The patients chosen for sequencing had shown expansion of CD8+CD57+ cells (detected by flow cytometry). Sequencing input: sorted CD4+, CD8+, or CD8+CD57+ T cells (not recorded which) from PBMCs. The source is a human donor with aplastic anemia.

The CDR3 protein is CASSFLPGRAAYEQYF. The CDR3, as DNA: TGCGCCAGCAGCTTCCTCCCTGGCAGGGCAGCCTACGAGCAGTACTTC. The chain has TRBV5-1 and TRBJ2-7, with D tentatively TRBD1 (5 bases). V dropped 2 bases and J dropped 2 bases, with 17 bases sitting between them. CDR1 and CDR2 (germline): SGHRS, YFSETQ. This CDR3 region has 16 residues.

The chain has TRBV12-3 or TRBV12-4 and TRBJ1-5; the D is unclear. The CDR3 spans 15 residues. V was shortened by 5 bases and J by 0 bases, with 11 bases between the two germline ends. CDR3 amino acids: CASSLRPDSNQPQHF. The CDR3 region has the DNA TGTGCCAGCAGTCTCAGGCCCGATAGCAATCAGCCCCAGCATTTT.

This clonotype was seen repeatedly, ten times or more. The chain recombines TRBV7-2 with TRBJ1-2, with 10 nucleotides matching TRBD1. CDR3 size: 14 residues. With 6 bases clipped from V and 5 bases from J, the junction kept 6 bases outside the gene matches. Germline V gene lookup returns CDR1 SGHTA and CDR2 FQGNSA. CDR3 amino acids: CASSYDRGQYGYTF. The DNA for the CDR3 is TGTGCCAGCAGTTACGACAGGGGGCAATATGGCTACACCTTC.

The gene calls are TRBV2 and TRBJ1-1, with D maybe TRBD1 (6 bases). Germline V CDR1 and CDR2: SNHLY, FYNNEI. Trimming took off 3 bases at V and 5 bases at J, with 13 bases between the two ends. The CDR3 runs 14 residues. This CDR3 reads CASSDQGRGTEAFF. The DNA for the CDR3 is TGTGCCAGCAGTGACCAGGGGCGAGGGACTGAAGCTTTCTTT.